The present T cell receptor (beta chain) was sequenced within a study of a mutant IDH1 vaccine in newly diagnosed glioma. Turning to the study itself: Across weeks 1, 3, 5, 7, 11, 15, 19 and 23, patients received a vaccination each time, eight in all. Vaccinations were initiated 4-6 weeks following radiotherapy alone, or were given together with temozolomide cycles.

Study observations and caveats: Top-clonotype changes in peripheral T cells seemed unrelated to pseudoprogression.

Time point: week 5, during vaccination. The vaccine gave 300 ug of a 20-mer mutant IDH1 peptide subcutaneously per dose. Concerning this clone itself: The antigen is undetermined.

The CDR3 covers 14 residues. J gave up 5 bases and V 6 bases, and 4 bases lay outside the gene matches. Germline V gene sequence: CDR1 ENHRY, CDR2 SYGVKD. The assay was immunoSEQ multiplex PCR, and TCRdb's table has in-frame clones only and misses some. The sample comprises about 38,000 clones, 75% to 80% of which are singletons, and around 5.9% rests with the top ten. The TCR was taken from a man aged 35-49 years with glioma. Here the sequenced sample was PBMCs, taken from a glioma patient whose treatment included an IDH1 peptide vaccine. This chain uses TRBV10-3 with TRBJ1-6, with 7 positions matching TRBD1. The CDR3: CAIRPGTDNSPLHF. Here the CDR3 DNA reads TGTGCCATCAGGCCCGGGACAGATAATTCACCCCTCCACTTT.